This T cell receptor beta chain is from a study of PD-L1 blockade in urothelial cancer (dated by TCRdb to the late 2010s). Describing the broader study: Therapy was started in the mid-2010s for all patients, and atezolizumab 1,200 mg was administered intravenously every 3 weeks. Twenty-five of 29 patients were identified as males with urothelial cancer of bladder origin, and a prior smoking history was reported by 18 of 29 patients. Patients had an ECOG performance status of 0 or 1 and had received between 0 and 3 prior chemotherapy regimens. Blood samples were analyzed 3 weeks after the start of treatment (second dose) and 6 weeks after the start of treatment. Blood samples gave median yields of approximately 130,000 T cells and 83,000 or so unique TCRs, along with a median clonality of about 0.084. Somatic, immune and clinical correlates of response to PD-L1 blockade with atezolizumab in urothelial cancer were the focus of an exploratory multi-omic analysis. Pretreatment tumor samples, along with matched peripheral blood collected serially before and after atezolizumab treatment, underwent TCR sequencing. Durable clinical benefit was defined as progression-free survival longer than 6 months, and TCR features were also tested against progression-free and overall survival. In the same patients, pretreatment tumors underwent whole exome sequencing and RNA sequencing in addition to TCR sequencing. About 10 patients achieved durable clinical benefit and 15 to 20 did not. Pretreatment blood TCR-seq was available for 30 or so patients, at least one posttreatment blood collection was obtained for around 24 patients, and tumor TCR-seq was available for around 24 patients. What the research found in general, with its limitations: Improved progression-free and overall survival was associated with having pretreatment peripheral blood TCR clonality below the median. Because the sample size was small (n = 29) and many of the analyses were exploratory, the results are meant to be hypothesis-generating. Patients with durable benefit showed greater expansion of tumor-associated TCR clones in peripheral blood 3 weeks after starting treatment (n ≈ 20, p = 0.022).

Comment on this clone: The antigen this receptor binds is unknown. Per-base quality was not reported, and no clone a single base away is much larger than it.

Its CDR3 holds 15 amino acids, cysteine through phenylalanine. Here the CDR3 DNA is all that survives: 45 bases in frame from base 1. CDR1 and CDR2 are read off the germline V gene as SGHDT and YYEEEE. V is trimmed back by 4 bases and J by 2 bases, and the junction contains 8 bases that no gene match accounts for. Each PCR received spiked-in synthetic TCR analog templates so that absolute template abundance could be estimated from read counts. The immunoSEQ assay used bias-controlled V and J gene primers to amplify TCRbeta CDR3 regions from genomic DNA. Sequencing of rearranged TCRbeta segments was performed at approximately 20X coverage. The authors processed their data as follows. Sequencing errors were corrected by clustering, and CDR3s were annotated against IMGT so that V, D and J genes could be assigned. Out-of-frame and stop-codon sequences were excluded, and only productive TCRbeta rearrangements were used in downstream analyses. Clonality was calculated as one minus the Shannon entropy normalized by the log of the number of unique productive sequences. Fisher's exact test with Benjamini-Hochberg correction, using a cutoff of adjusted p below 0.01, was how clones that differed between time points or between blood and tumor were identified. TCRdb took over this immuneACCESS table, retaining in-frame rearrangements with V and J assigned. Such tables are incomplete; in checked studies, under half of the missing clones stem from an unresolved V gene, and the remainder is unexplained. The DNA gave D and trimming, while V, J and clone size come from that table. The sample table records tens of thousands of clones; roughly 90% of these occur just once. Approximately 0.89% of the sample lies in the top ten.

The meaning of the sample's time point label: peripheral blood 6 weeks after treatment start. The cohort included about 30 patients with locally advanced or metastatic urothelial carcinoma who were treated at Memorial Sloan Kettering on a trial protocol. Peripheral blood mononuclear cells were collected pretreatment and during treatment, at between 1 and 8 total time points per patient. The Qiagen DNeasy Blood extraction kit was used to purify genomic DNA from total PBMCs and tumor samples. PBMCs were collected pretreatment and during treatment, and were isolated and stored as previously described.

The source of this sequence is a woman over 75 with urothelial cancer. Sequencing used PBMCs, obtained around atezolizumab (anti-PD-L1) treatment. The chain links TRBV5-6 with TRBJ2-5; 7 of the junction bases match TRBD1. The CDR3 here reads CASSSLDRTQETQYF. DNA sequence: TGTGCCAGCAGCAGTCTGGACAGGACGCAAGAGACCCAGTACTTC.